Following are 10 T cell receptor beta chains from one sample sequenced in a study of blood T cell repertoires in COVID-19. Only in-frame clones appear in the TCRdb table, and some are missing; sequencing was by immunoSEQ multiplex PCR. The repertoire includes 300,000 to 400,000 clones, 80% to 90% of them detected once, and more than 0.8% sits in the top ten. Sample: PBMCs or T cells enriched from blood (not recorded which). These receptor sequences come from a man younger than 35 who had recovered from COVID-19.

The rearrangement uses TRBV19 and TRBJ1-5; TRBD1 is a possible D gene (6 bases). Deletions cut 5 bases from V and 0 bases from J, with 17 bases between. The CDR3 has 17 residues. Looked up from germline, CDR1 is LNHDA and CDR2 is SQIVND (reference sequence). Here the CDR3 reads CASSRPTGSYSNQPQHF. In DNA, the CDR3 is TGTGCCAGTAGTCGTCCAACAGGGTCCTATAGCAATCAGCCCCAGCATTTT.

This clone was seen just once. The chain uses TRBV10-3 and TRBJ1-2; tentative D call: TRBD1 (5 bases). This CDR3 region has 14 residues. Germline values: CDR1 ENHRY, CDR2 SYGVKD. V shed 4 bases and J shed 3 bases, with 12 bases lying between them. The CDR3 DNA is TGTGCCATCAGTGGCCGCGGGGGGGACTATGGCTACACCTTC. Encoded protein: CAISGRGGDYGYTF.

The V and J genes are TRBV7-2 and TRBJ1-5, with D possibly TRBD1 on 6 matching bases. Trimming removed 1 base from V and 0 bases from J, with 19 bases in between. From germline, CDR1 is SGHTA and CDR2 FQGNSA. There are 19 residues in the CDR3. Here the CDR3 DNA reads TGTGCCAGCAGCTTAGGTGGTCCCAGGGGCGTCGGTAGCAATCAGCCCCAGCATTTT. The encoded protein is CASSLGGPRGVGSNQPQHF. Using reference TRBV7-2 and TRBJ1-5 for the parts outside the CDR3, the full variable domain is GAGVSQSPSNKVTEKGKDVELRCDPISGHTALYWYRQSLGQGLEFLIYFQGNSAPDKSGLPSDRFSAERTGGSVSTLTIQRTQQEDSAVYLCASSLGGPRGVGSNQPQHFGDGTRLSIL.

This sequence joins TRBV30 and TRBJ2-1; D is possibly TRBD2 (6 bases). The CDR3 is made up of 12 amino acids. The germline CDR1 and CDR2 sequences are GTSNPN and SVGIG (reference sequence). The CDR3, as DNA: TGTACCGGGGGACGCTCCTACAATGAGCAGTTCTTC. It is translated as CTGGRSYNEQFF.

The chain is built from TRBV9 and TRBJ2-7; the D gene is possibly TRBD1 (5 bases). The CDR3 sequence is 14 residues long. CDR1 and CDR2 (germline): SGDLS, YYNGEE. Trimming shortened V by 3 bases and J by 5 bases, and 15 bases separated the two germline ends. Written as DNA, the CDR3 is TGTGCCAGCAGCGGTACACGCTCAGGGAACGAGCAGTACTTC. Its translation: CASSGTRSGNEQYF.

On this clone itself: The same CDR3 arises from other DNA sequences in this sample as well. The chain combines TRBV2 with TRBJ1-2, with D unclear. Germline values: CDR1 SNHLY, CDR2 FYNNEI. Trimming removed 1 base from V and 2 bases from J, with 5 bases in between. This CDR3 is 13 amino acids long. This CDR3 reads CASSEGRNYGYTF. The CDR3 nucleotides read TGTGCCAGCAGTGAAGGGAGGAACTATGGCTACACCTTC. The variable domain in full, completed from reference TRBV2 and TRBJ1-2, reads EPEVTQTPSHQVTQMGQEVILRCVPISNHLYFYWYRQILGQKVEFLVSFYNNEISEKSEIFDDQFSVERPDGSNFTLKIRSTKLEDSAMYFCASSEGRNYGYTFGSGTRLTVV.

The rearrangement links TRBV10-3 to TRBJ2-7; D is ambiguous. The germline V gene encodes CDR1 ENHRY and CDR2 SYGVKD. This CDR3 contains 12 residues. With 2 bases removed from V and 7 bases from J, the gap between germline ends came to 9 bases. The CDR3 sequence is CAISEVTLEQYF. The DNA of the CDR3 is TGTGCCATCAGTGAGGTTACATTGGAGCAGTACTTC.

V gene TRBV27 combines with J gene TRBJ1-4; TRBD1 matches at 7 bases. CDR1 and CDR2 (germline): MNHEY, SMNVEV (reference sequence). The V segment lost 5 bases and the J segment 3 bases; nucleotides outside the gene matches: 6. The CDR3 contains 15 residues. The CDR3 nucleotides read TGTGCCAGCAGTCTTAACAGGGGCGCTAATGAAAAACTGTTTTTT. Translation: CASSLNRGANEKLFF.

The V call is TRBV5-1, the J call TRBJ2-3, with D unclear. Trimming pared 8 bases from V and 0 bases from J, leaving 13 bases between. This CDR3 contains 14 residues. The germline V gene encodes CDR1 SGHRS and CDR2 YFSETQ. The CDR3 DNA is TGCGCCAGTTCCCGGTCCTCTAGCACAGATACGCAGTATTTT. This encodes CASSRSSSTDTQYF. The full variable domain, with the rest looked up from reference TRBV5-1 and TRBJ2-3, is KAGVTQTPRYLIKTRGQQVTLSCSPISGHRSVSWYQQTPGQGLQFLFEYFSETQRNKGNFPGRFSGRQFSNSRSEMNVSTLELGDSALYLCASSRSSSTDTQYFGPGTRLTVL.

This chain uses TRBV21-1 with TRBJ1-5. TRBV21-1 is a recognized pseudogene. The CDR3 sequence is 14 residues long. The CDR3 is CASSNSGGGQPQHF. The DNA of the CDR3 is TGTGCCAGCAGCAACTCTGGGGGAGGTCAGCCCCAGCATTTT.